The text below deals with one TCR beta chain. A read error may be the cause here, since a much bigger clone is one base away. Trimming removed 4 bases at V and 13 bases at J, with 24 bases between. CDR3 length: 15 residues. Per germline, CDR1 SGHRS and CDR2 YFSETQ. Next came a second PCR, run for 7 to 11 cycles, which used a sample-barcoded 5' primer along with a J-beta primer mix. TCRdb re-derived calls from the 5' RACE reads in MiXCR, one entry per CDR3 protein. Among some 790,000 distinct CDR3 sequences listed, 25% to 30% were seen once. These data belong to a study of blood T cells in healthy people across ages.

This chain uses TRBV5-1 with TRBJ2-1; no reliable D call. This clonotype originated in a woman of 80 years or more in good health. Specimen: blood. CDR3 protein: CASSPETRIGETQFF. CDR3 DNA sequence: TGCGCCAGCAGCCCCGAGACCCGGATTGGAGAGACCCAGTTCTTC.